This T cell receptor (beta chain) is drawn from a study of blood T cell repertoires in COVID-19. Across the whole study: The United States, Italy and Spain provided the acute and convalescent COVID-19 samples.

The V gene end was trimmed by 2 bases and the J gene end by 0 bases; junction bases not matched to a gene: 11. CDR1 and CDR2 (germline): GTSNPN, SVGIG (reference sequence). The CDR3 totals 17 residues. As handled by the study authors: Estimation of nucleated cell counts was performed using reference gene primer amplification. Some clones are missing from TCRdb's copy, which holds only in-frame ones; the method was immunoSEQ multiplex PCR. The V and J calls and clone size were taken over from that table, and D and trimming were inferred from the DNA. The sample includes approximately 200,000 clones, roughly 81% of them seen just once.

The rearrangement joins TRBV30 to TRBJ2-3, with 7 bases identical to TRBD1. Sequencing input: peripheral blood. The receptor's source is a man aged 35 to 55 with acute or convalescent COVID-19. The CDR3 region is CAWSPNRDRTSTDTQYF. CDR3 nucleotides: TGTGCCTGGAGTCCAAACCGGGACAGAACTAGCACAGATACGCAGTATTTT. The complete variable domain, with remaining parts taken from reference TRBV30 and TRBJ2-3, reads SQTIHQWPATLVQPVGSPLSLECTVEGTSNPNLYWYRQAAGRGLQLLFYSVGIGQISSEVPQNLSASRPQDRQFILSSKKLLLSDSGFYLCAWSPNRDRTSTDTQYFGPGTRLTVL.